One sample yielded the 6 T cell receptor beta chains listed below, sequenced in a study of OX40 agonist ivuxolimab in advanced cancers. Profiled with immunoSEQ multiplex PCR; TCRdb holds only in-frame clones, not every one. Seen here are 70,000 to 75,000 clones, 85% observed once, and the top ten hold under 0.55%. Sequencing was performed on CD4+ or CD8+ T cells sorted from blood, taken in a trial of the OX40 agonist ivuxolimab. The receptors stem from an adult with an advanced solid tumor such as melanoma, head and neck, liver or kidney cancer.

This clone was picked up one time. Written as DNA, the CDR3 is TGTGCCAGCAGCTTAGCGCTGACTAGCGGACCAAAGGGAGATGAGCAGTTCTTC. Its translation: CASSLALTSGPKGDEQFF. This chain links TRBV7-2 with TRBJ2-1; 9 bases are shared with TRBD2. The CDR3 is 18 amino acids. Losses at the gene ends were 0 bases for V and 8 bases for J; bases not matched to a gene: 14. The germline CDR1 and CDR2 sequences are SGHTA and FQGNSA.

V is TRBV7-3 and J is TRBJ2-1; the match to TRBD1 covers 10 bases. The CDR3 has 16 amino acids. Trimming took 1 base from V and 3 from J; bases not matched to a gene: 3. The germline V gene has CDR1 SGHTA and CDR2 FQGTGA. The CDR3 nucleotides are TGTGCCAGCAGCTTAAGGACAGGGGGGCTCTACAATGAGCAGTTCTTC. Translating gives CASSLRTGGLYNEQFF. The full variable domain, its missing parts supplied by reference TRBV7-3 and TRBJ2-1, is GAGVSQTPSNKVTEKGKYVELRCDPISGHTALYWYRQSLGQGPEFLIYFQGTGAADDSGLPNDRFFAVRPEGSVSTLKIQRTERGDSAVYLCASSLRTGGLYNEQFFGPGTRLTVL.

The CDR3 DNA reads TGTGCCAGCTCACCCCGACAGGGAGGGAACACCGGGGAGCTGTTTTTT. Translating gives CASSPRQGGNTGELFF. The gene calls are TRBV18 and TRBJ2-2, with D maybe TRBD1 (7 bases). CDR3 length: 16 residues. The germline gives CDR1 KGHSH, CDR2 LQKENI. Trimming removed 3 bases from V and 1 base from J, with 12 bases in between.

The V gene is TRBV11-2, the J gene TRBJ2-7; 9 nucleotides match TRBD1. From germline, CDR1 is SGHAT and CDR2 FQNNGV. The V and J ends lost 5 bases and 2 bases, in that order; junction bases with no gene match: 10. The CDR3 length is 16 residues. This CDR3 is CASSPSGQGLPYEQYF. DNA for the CDR3: TGTGCCAGCAGCCCGTCCGGACAGGGGTTGCCCTACGAGCAGTACTTC.

This sequence joins TRBV28 and TRBJ2-5; unclear D gene. CDR1 MDHEN and CDR2 SYDVKM come from the germline V gene. The CDR3 loop spans 13 amino acids. Trimming stripped 4 bases from V and 2 bases from J, with 8 bases between. CDR3 nucleotides: TGTGCCAGCAGTTATTACCCTCAAGAGACCCAGTACTTC. Its translation: CASSYYPQETQYF.

The J gene is TRBJ1-2, the V gene TRBV19, with D uncertain. V was shortened by 1 base and J by 5 bases, with 11 bases between the two germline ends. The CDR3 loop spans 14 amino acids. Germline V gives CDR1 LNHDA, CDR2 SQIVND (reference sequence). The CDR3 is CASSIGRQVYGYTF. In nucleotides, the CDR3 is TGTGCCAGTAGTATAGGTCGGCAGGTGTATGGCTACACCTTC.